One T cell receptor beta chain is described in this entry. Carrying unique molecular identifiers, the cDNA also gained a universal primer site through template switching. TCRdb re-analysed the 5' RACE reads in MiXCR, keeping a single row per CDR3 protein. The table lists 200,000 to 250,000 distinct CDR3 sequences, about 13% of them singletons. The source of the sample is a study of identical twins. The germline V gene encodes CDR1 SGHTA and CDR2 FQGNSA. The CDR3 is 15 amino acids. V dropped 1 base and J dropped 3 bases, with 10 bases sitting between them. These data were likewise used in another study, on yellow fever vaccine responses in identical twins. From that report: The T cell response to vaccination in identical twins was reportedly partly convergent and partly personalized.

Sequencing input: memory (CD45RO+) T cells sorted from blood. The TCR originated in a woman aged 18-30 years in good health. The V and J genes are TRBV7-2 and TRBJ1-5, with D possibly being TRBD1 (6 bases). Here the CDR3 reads CASSLDGTHNQPQHF. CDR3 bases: TGTGCCAGCAGCTTAGACGGGACACACAATCAGCCCCAGCATTTT. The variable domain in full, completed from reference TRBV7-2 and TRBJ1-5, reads GAGVSQSPSNKVTEKGKDVELRCDPISGHTALYWYRQSLGQGLEFLIYFQGNSAPDKSGLPSDRFSAERTGGSVSTLTIQRTQQEDSAVYLCASSLDGTHNQPQHFGDGTRLSIL.